The T cell receptor (beta chain) described here comes from a study of PD-1 blockade in mismatch repair-deficient tumors. Per the germline V gene, CDR1 is SGHRS and CDR2 is YFSETQ. Trimming pared 5 bases from V and 0 bases from J, leaving 12 bases between. CDR3 length equals 14 residues. Measured with immunoSEQ multiplex PCR; TCRdb has only the in-frame clones, and not every one. Of roughly 120,000 clones in the sample, about nine tenths were seen once. The chain couples TRBV5-1 to TRBJ2-7; D gene ambiguous. The sample in question was peripheral blood, obtained just under 74 weeks after starting pembrolizumab. This receptor was obtained from an adult with mismatch repair-deficient cancer. The CDR3: CASRAAPNSYEQYF. The CDR3 DNA follows: TGCGCCAGCAGAGCCGCCCCGAACTCCTACGAGCAGTACTTC.